This T cell receptor (beta chain) came from a study of shared clonotypes between healthy human individuals. Germline CDR1 reads SEHNR; CDR2 reads FQNEAQ (reference sequence). The CDR3 length is 13 residues. V gave up 5 bases and J gave up 1 base, with 8 bases separating them. Sequencing used immunoSEQ multiplex PCR; TCRdb keeps in-frame clones, though not all of them. Of about 870,000 clones listed, 85% to 95% are singletons. Naive CD8 populations comprised CD45RO-negative cells positively selected for CCR7, excluding terminally differentiated effector memory CD45RA+ cells. The receptor comes from a man aged 25-40 years in good health. Sequenced: naive CD8+ T cells sorted from blood. J is TRBJ1-1 and V is TRBV7-9; tentatively, D is TRBD1 (5 bases). The CDR3, as DNA: TGTGCCAGCAGCGGGGCGGGGAACACTGAAGCTTTCTTT. Protein: CASSGAGNTEAFF.